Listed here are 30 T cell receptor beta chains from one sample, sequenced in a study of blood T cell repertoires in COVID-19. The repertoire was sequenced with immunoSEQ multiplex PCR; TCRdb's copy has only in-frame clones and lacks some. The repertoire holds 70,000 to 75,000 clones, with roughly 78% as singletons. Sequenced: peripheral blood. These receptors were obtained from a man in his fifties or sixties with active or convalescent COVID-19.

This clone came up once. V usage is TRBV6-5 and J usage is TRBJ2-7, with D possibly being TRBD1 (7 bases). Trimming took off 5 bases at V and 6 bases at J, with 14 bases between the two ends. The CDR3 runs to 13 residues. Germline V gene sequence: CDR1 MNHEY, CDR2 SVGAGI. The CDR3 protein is CASSINQGGEQYF. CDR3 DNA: TGTGCCAGCAGTATCAACCAGGGGGGCGAGCAGTACTTC.

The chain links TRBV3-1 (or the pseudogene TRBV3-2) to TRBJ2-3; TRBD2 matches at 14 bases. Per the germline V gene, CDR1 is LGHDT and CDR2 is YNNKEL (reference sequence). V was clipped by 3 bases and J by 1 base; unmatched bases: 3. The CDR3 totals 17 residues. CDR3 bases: TGTGCCAGCAGCCATCGACTAGCGGGGGGGGGCACAGATACGCAGTATTTT. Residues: CASSHRLAGGGTDTQYF.

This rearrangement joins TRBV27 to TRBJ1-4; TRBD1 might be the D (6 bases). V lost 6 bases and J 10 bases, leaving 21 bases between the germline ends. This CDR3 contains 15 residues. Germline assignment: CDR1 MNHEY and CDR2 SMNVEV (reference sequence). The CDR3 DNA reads TGTGCCAGCAGCATGTCCGGACAGTTGAGTCTAAAACTGTTTTTT. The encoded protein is CASSMSGQLSLKLFF.

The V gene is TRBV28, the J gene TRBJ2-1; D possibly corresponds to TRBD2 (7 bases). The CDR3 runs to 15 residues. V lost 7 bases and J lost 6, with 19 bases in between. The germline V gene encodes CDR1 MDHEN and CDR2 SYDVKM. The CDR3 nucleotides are TGTGCCAGCACCAAGGCGTGGGGAGGGGGCAATGAGCAGTTCTTC. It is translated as CASTKAWGGGNEQFF.

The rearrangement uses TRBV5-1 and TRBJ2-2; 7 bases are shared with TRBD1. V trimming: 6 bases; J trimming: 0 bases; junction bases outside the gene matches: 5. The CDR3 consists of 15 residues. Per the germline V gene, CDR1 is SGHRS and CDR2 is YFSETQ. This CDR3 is CASISGTANTGELFF. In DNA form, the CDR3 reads TGCGCCAGCATCTCCGGGACAGCGAACACCGGGGAGCTGTTTTTT.

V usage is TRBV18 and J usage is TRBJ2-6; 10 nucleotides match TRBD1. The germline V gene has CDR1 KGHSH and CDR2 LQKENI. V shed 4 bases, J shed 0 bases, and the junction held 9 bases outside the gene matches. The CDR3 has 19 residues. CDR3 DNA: TGTGCCAGCTCACGCATCGGGGACAGGGGTCACTCTGGGGCCAACGTCCTGACTTTC. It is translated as CASSRIGDRGHSGANVLTF.

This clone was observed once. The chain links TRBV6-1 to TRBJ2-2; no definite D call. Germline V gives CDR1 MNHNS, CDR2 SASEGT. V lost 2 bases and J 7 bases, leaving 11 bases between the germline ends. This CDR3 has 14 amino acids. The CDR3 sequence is CASSESVVYGELFF. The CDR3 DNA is TGTGCCAGCAGTGAATCGGTGGTTTACGGGGAGCTGTTTTTT.

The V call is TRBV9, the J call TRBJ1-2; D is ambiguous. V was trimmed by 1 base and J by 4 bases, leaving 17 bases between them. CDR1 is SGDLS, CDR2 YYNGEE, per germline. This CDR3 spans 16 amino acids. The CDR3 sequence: CASSVLKGSRGYGYTF. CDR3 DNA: TGTGCCAGCAGCGTACTAAAGGGCTCGCGGGGCTATGGCTACACCTTC.

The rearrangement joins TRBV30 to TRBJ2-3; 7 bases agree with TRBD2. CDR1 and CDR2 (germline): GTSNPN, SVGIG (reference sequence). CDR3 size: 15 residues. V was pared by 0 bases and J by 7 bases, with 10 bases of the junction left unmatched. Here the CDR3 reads CAWSVKPGGANTQYF. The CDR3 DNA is TGTGCCTGGAGTGTAAAACCGGGGGGAGCCAATACGCAGTATTTT. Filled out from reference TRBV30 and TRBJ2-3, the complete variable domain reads SQTIHQWPATLVQPVGSPLSLECTVEGTSNPNLYWYRQAAGRGLQLLFYSVGIGQISSEVPQNLSASRPQDRQFILSSKKLLLSDSGFYLCAWSVKPGGANTQYFGPGTRLTVL.

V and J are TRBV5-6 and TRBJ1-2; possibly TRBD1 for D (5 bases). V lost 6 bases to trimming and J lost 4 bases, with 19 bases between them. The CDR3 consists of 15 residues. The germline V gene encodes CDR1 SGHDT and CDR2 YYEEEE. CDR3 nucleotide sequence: TGTGCCAGCATGCCCCCGGGGGGGGACCCCTATGGCTACACCTTC. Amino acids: CASMPPGGDPYGYTF. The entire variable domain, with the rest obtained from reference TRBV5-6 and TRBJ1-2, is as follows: DAGVTQSPTHLIKTRGQQVTLRCSPKSGHDTVSWYQQALGQGPQFIFQYYEEEERQRGNFPDRFSGHQFPNYSSELNVNALLLGDSALYLCASMPPGGDPYGYTFGSGTRLTVV.

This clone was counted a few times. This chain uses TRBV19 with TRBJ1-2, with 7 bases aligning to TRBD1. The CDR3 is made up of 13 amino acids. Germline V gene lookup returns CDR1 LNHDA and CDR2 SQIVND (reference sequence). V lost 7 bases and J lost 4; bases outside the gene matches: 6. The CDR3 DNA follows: TGTGCCAGTATGGGTCGGGACAGCTATGGCTACACCTTC. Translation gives CASMGRDSYGYTF.

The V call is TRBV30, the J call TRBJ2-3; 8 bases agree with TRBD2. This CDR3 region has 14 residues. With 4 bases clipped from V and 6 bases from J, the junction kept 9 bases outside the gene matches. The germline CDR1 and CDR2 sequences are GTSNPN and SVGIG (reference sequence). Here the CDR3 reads CAWMDRGGRDTQYF. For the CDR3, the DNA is TGTGCCTGGATGGACCGGGGGGGCCGGGATACGCAGTATTTT.

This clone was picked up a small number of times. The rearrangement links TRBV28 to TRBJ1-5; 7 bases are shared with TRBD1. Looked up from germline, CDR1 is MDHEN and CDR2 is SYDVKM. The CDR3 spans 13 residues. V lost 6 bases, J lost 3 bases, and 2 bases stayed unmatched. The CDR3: CASRGTDNQPQHF. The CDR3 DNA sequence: TGTGCCAGCAGGGGGACAGACAATCAGCCCCAGCATTTT.

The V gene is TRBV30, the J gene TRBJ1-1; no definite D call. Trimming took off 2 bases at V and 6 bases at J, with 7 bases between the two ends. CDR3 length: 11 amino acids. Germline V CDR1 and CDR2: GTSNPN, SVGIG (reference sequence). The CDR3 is CAWSTVAEAFF. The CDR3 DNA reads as TGTGCCTGGAGTACAGTCGCTGAAGCTTTCTTT.

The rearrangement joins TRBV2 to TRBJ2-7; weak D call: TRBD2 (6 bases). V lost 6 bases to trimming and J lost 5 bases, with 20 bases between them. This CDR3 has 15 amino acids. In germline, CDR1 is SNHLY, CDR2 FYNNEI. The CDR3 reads CASSEIAAGNDEQYF. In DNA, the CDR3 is TGTGCCAGCAGCGAAATTGCGGCGGGGAACGACGAGCAGTACTTC. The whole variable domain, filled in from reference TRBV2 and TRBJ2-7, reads EPEVTQTPSHQVTQMGQEVILRCVPISNHLYFYWYRQILGQKVEFLVSFYNNEISEKSEIFDDQFSVERPDGSNFTLKIRSTKLEDSAMYFCASSEIAAGNDEQYFGPGTRLTVT.

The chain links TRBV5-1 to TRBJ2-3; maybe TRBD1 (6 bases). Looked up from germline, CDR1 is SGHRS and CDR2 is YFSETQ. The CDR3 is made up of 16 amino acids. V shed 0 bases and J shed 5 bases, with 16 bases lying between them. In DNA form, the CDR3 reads TGCGCCAGCAGCTTGGGGGACACGTATGAGGGAGATACGCAGTATTTT. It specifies CASSLGDTYEGDTQYF.

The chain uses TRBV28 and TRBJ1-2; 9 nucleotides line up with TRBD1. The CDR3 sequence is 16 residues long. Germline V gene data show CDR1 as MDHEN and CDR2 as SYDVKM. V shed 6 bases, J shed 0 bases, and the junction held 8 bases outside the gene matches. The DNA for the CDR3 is TGTGCCAGCAGCTTGACAGGGGGGGGCTCTAACTATGGCTACACCTTC. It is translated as CASSLTGGGSNYGYTF.

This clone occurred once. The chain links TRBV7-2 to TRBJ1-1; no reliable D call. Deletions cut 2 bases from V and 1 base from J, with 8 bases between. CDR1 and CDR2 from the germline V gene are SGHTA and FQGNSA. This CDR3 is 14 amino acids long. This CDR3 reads CASSLFPGNTEAFF. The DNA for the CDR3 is TGTGCCAGCAGCTTATTCCCCGGGAACACTGAAGCTTTCTTT.

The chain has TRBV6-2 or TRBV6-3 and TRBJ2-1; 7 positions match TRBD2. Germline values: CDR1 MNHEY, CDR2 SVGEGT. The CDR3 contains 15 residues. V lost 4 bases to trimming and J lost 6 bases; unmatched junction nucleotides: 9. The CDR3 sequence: CASSLAGPGGNEQFF. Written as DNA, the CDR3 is TGTGCCAGCAGTTTAGCGGGCCCGGGGGGCAATGAGCAGTTCTTC.

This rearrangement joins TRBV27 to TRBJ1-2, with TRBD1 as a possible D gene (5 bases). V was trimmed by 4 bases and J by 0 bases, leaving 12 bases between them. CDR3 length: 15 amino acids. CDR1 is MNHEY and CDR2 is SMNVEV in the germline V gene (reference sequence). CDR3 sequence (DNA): TGTGCCAGCAGTTCCCTAGGGGAAACTAACTATGGCTACACCTTC. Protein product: CASSSLGETNYGYTF.

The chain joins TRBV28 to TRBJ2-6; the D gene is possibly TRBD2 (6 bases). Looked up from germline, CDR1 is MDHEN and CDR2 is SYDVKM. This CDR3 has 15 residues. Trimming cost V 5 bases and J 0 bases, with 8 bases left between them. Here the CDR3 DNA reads TGTGCCAGCAGTGGAGGGCTCTCTGGGGCCAACGTCCTGACTTTC. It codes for CASSGGLSGANVLTF.

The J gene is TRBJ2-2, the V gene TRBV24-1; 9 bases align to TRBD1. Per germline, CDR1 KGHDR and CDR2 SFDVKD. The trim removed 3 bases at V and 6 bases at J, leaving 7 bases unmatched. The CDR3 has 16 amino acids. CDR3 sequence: CATSDPGQGFAGELFF. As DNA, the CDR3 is TGTGCCACCAGTGATCCCGGACAGGGGTTTGCCGGGGAGCTGTTTTTT.

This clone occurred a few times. This chain's CDR3 is CASSPLAVGGTEAFF. As DNA, the CDR3 is TGTGCCAGCAGTCCCCTTGCAGTCGGGGGGACTGAAGCTTTCTTT. The genes are TRBV6-5 and TRBJ1-1, with D possibly being TRBD1 (5 bases). V was trimmed by 5 bases and J by 5 bases, leaving 18 bases between them. The CDR3 totals 15 residues. Per the germline V gene, CDR1 is MNHEY and CDR2 is SVGAGI.

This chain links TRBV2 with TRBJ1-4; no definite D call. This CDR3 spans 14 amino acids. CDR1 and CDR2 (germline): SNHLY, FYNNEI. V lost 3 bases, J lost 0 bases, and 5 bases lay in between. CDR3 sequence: CASSELSTNEKLFF. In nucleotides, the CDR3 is TGTGCCAGCAGTGAGTTATCAACTAATGAAAAACTGTTTTTT.

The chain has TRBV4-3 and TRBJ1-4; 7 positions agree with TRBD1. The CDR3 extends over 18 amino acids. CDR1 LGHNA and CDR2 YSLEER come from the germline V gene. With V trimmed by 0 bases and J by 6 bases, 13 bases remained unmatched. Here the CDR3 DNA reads TGCGCCAGCAGCCAAGAGTTGGTTATAGGGGGCAGGGATGAAAAACTGTTTTTT. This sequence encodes CASSQELVIGGRDEKLFF.

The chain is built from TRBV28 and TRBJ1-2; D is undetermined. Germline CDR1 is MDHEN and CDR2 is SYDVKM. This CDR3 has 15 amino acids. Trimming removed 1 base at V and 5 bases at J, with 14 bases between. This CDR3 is CASSLFAGIPYGYTF. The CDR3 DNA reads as TGTGCCAGCAGTTTATTTGCGGGGATACCATATGGCTACACCTTC.

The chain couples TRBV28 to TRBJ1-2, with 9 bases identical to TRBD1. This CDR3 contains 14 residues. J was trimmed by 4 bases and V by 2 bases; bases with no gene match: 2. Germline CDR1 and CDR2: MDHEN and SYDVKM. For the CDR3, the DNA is TGTGCCAGCAGTTTAGTGGGACAGGGCTATGGCTACACCTTC. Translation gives CASSLVGQGYGYTF.

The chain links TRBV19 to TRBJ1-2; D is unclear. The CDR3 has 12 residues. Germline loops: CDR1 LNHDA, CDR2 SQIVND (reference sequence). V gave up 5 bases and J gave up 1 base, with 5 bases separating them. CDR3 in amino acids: CASSPGNYGYTF. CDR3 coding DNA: TGTGCCAGTAGTCCGGGTAACTATGGCTACACCTTC.

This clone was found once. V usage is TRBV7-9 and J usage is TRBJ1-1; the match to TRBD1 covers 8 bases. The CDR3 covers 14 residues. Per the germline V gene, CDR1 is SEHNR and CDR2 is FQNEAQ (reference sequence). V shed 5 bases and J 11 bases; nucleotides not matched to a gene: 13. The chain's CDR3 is CASSREDRGIWAFF. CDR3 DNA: TGTGCCAGCAGCCGAGAAGACAGGGGCATTTGGGCTTTCTTT.

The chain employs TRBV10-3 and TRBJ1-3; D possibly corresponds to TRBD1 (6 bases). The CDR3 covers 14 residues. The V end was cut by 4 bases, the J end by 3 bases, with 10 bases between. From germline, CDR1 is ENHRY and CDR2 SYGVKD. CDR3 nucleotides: TGTGCCATCAGTGGGACAGATGGTGGAAACACCATATATTTT. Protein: CAISGTDGGNTIYF.